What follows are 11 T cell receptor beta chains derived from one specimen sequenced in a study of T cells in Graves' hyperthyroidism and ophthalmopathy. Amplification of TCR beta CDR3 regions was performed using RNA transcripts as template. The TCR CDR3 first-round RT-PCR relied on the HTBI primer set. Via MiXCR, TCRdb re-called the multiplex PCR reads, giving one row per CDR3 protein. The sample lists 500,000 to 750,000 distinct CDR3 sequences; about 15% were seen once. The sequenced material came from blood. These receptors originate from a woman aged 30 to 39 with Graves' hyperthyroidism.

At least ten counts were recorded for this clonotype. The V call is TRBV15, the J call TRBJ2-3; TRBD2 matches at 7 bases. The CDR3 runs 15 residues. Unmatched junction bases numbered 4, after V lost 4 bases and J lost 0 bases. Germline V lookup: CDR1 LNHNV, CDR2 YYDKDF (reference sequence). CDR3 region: CATSTGLSSTDTQYF. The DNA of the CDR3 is TGTGCCACCAGCACGGGACTAAGCAGCACAGATACGCAGTATTTT.

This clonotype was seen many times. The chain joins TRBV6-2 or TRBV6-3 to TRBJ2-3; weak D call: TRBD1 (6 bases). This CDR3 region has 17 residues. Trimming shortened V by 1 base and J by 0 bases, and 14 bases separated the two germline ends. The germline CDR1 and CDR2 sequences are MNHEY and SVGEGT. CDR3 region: CASSYFPETGSTDTQYF. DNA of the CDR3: TGTGCCAGCAGTTACTTCCCGGAGACAGGAAGCACAGATACGCAGTATTTT.

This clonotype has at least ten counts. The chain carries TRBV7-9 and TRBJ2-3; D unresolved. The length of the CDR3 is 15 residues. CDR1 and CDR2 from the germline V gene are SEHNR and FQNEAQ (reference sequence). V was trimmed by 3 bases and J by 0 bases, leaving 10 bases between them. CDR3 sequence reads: CASSFGRMSTDTQYF. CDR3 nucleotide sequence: TGTGCCAGCAGCTTCGGACGTATGAGCACAGATACGCAGTATTTT.

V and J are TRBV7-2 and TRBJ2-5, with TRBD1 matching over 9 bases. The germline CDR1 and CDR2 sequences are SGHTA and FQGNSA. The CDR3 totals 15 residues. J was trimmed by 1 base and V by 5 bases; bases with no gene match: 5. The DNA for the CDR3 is TGTGCCAGCAGCCCGGACAGGGGAGGCCAAGAGACCCAGTACTTC. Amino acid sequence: CASSPDRGGQETQYF.

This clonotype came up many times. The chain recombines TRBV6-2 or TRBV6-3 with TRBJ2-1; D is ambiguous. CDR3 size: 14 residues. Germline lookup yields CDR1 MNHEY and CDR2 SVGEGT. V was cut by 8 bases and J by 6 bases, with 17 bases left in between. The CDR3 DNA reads TGTGCCAGCCGCTTCCATGACCTCCTCAATGAGCAGTTCTTC. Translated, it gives CASRFHDLLNEQFF.

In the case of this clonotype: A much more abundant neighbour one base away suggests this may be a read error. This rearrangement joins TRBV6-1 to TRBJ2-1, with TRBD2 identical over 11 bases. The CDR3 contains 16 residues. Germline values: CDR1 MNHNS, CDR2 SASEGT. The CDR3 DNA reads TGTGCCAGCAGTAGTAGCGGGAGGGTATCCTACGATGAGCAGTTCTTC. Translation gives CASSSSGRVSYDEQFF.

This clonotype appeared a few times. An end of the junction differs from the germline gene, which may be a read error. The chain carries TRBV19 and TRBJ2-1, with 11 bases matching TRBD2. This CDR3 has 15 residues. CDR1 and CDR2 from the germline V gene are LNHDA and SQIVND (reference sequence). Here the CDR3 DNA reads TGTGCCAGTATAGGACTAGCGGGCGAGTACAGTGAGCAGTTCTTC. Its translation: CASIGLAGEYSEQFF.

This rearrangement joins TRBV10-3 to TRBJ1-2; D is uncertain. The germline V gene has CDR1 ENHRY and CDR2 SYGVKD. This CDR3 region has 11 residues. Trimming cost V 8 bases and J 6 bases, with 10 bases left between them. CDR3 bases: TGTGCCATCGAAGCAACGAATGGCTACACCTTC. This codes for CAIEATNGYTF.

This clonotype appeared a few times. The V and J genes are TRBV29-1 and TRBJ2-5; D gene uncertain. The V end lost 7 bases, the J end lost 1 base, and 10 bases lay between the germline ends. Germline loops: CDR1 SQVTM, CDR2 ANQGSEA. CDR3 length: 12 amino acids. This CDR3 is CSAGMTQETQYF. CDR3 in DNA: TGCAGCGCCGGAATGACCCAAGAGACCCAGTACTTC.

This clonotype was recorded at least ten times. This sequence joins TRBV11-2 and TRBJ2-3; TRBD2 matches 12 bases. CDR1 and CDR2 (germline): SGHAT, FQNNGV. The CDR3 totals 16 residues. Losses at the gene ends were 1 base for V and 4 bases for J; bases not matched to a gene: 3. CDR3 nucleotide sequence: TGTGCCAGCAGCTTAGGACTAGCGGGAGAAGCAGATACGCAGTATTTT. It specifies CASSLGLAGEADTQYF.

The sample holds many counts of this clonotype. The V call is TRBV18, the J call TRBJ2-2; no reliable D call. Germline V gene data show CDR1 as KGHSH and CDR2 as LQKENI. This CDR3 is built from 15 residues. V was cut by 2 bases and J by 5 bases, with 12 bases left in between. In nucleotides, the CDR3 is TGTGCCAGCTCACCAAACAGCGCCTCAACCGGGGAGCTGTTTTTT. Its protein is CASSPNSASTGELFF.